Below, one T cell receptor beta chain is given with its context. The antigen remains unidentified. The CDR3 runs to 15 residues. The junction had 10 bases not matched to a gene; V was cut back by 7 bases and J by 4 bases. TCRdb re-analysed the 5' RACE reads in MiXCR, keeping a single row per CDR3 protein. The table has hundreds of thousands of distinct CDR3 sequences, under 9% seen once. This sample stems from a study of identical twins. Broader study findings: Beta out-of-frame sequences displayed a weaker excess of sharing between twins. The same donors were not followed; conclusions instead depended on cross-sectional statistical analysis. While abundant cord blood beta clonotypes carried fewer insertions, memory repertoires showed no such pattern.

These sequences were also reported in another study, on yellow fever vaccine responses in identical twins.

The chain uses TRBV12-3 or TRBV12-4 and TRBJ2-5; 9 bases map to TRBD2. This TCR derives from a woman between 18 and 29 years old in good health. Sequenced material: PBMCs. CDR3 sequence (DNA): TGTGCCAGCACGGCGGGGGGGTTAGTAGGAGAGACCCAGTACTTC. Protein product: CASTAGGLVGETQYF.